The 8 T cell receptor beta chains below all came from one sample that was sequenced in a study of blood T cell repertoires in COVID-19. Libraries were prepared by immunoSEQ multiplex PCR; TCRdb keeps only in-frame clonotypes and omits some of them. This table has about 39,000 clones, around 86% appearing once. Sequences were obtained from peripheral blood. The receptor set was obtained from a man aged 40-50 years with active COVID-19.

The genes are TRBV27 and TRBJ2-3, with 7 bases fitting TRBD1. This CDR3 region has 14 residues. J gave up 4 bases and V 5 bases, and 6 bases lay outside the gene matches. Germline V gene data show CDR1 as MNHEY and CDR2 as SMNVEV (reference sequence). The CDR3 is CASSVQGNPDTQYF. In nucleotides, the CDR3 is TGTGCCAGCAGTGTACAGGGGAACCCAGATACGCAGTATTTT.

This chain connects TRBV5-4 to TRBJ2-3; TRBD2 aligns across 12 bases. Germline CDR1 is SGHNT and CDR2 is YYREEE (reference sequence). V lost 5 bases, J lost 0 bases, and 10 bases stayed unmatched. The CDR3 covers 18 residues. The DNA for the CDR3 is TGTGCCAGCAGGTCGGCGACTAGCGGGAGTCGGAGCACAGATACGCAGTATTTT. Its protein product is CASRSATSGSRSTDTQYF.

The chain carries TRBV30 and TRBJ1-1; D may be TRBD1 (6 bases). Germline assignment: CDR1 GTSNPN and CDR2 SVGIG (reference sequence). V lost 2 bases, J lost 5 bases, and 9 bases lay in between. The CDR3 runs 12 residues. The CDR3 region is CAWSPQGTEAFF. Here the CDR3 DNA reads TGTGCCTGGAGTCCACAGGGAACTGAAGCTTTCTTT. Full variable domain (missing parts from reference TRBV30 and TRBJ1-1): SQTIHQWPATLVQPVGSPLSLECTVEGTSNPNLYWYRQAAGRGLQLLFYSVGIGQISSEVPQNLSASRPQDRQFILSSKKLLLSDSGFYLCAWSPQGTEAFFGQGTRLTVV.

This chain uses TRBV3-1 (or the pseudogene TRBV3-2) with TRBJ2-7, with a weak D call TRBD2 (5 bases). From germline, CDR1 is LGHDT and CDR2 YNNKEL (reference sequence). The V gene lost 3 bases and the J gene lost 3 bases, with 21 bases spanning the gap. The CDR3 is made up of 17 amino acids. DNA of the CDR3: TGTGCCAGCAGCCACAGTGTCTGGAGGAGCCGGAACTACGAGCAGTACTTC. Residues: CASSHSVWRSRNYEQYF.

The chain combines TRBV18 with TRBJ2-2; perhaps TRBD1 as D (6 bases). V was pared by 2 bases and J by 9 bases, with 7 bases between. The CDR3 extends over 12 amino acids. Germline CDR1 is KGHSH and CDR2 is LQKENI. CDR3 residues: CASSPGGWELFF. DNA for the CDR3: TGTGCCAGCTCACCAGGGGGCTGGGAGCTGTTTTTT. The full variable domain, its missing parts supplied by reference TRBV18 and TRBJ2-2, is NAGVMQNPRHLVRRRGQEARLRCSPMKGHSHVYWYRQLPEEGLKFMVYLQKENIIDESGMPKERFSAEFPKEGPSILRIQQVVRGDSAAYFCASSPGGWELFFGEGSRLTVL.

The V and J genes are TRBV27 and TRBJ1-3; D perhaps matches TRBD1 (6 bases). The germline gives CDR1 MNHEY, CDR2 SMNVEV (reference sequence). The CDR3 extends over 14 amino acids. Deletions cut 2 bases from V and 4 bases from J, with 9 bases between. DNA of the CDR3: TGTGCCAGCAGTTTAACAGGGCCGGGAAACACCATATATTTT. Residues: CASSLTGPGNTIYF.

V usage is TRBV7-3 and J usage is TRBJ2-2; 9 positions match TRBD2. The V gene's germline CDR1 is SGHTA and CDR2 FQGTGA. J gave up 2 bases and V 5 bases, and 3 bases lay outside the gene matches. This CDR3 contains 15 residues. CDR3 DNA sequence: TGTGCCAGCAGCCCGACTAGCGGAAACACCGGGGAGCTGTTTTTT. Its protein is CASSPTSGNTGELFF.

In nucleotides, the CDR3 is TGTGCCAGCAGTTTTGGGGACAGGGTTGGTCATCAGCCCCAGCATTTT. This translates into CASSFGDRVGHQPQHF. The chain carries TRBV28 and TRBJ1-5; 9 bases align to TRBD1. CDR3 length: 16 residues. Germline V gene lookup returns CDR1 MDHEN and CDR2 SYDVKM. J was trimmed by 5 bases and V by 3 bases; bases with no gene match: 8.